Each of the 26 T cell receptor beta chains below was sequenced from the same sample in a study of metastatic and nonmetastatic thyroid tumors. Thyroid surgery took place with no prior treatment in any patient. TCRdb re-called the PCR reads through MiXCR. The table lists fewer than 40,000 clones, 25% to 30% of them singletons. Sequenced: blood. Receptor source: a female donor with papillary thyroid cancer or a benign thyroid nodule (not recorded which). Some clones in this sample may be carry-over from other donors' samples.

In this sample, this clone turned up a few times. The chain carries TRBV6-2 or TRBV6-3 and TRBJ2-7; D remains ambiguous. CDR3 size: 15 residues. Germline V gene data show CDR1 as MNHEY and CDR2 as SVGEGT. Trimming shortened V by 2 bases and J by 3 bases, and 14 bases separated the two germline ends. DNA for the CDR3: TGTGCCAGCAGTTACACCCGGACGGACCTCTACGAGCAGTACTTC. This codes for CASSYTRTDLYEQYF.

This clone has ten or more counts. The CDR3 sequence: CASNRGGIVYTGELFF. CDR3 nucleotide sequence: TGTGCCAGCAACCGCGGGGGGATAGTGTACACCGGGGAGCTGTTTTTT. The V and J genes are TRBV13 and TRBJ2-2; 8 bases line up with TRBD2. In germline, CDR1 is PRHDT, CDR2 FYEKMQ (reference sequence). The CDR3 runs to 16 residues. V lost 7 bases to trimming and J lost 3 bases; unmatched junction nucleotides: 10.

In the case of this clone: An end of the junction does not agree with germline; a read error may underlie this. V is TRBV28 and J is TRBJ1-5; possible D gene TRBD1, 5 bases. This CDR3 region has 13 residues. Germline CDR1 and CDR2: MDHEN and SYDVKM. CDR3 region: CAIRPDRYQPHQF. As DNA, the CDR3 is TGTGCCATCAGACCTGACAGATATCAGCCCCATCAATTT.

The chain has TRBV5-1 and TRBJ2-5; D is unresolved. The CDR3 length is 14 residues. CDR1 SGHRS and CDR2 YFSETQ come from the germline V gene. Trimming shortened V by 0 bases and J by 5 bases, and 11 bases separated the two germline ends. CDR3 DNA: TGCGCCAGCAGCTTGGCCCCTCTTGGGGAGACCCAGTACTTC. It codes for CASSLAPLGETQYF.

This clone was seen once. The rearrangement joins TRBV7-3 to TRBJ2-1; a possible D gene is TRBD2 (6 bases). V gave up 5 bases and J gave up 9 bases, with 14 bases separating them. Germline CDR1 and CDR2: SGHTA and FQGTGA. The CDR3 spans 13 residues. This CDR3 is CASSQNVGGEQFF. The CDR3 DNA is TGTGCCAGCAGCCAAAATGTCGGGGGTGAGCAGTTCTTC.

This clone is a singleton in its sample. The CDR3 here is CASSSDQSNYGYTF. The CDR3, as DNA: TGTGCCAGCAGCTCGGACCAGAGTAACTATGGCTACACCTTC. V and J are TRBV11-2 and TRBJ1-2; D is unresolved. The CDR3 extends over 14 amino acids. Germline V gives CDR1 SGHAT, CDR2 FQNNGV. V shed 4 bases and J shed 1 base, with 10 bases lying between them.

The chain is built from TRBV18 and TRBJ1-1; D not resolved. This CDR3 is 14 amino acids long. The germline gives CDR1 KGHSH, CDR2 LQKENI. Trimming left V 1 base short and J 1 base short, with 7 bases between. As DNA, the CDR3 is TGTGCCAGCTCACCACAGGGCTCGAACACTGAAGCTTTCTTT. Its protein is CASSPQGSNTEAFF. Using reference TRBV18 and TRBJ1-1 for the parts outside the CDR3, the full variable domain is NAGVMQNPRHLVRRRGQEARLRCSPMKGHSHVYWYRQLPEEGLKFMVYLQKENIIDESGMPKERFSAEFPKEGPSILRIQQVVRGDSAAYFCASSPQGSNTEAFFGQGTRLTVV.

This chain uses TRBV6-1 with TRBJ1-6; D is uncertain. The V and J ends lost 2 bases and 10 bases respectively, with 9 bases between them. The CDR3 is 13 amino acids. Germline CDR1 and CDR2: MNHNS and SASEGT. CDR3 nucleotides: TGTGCCAGCAGTGAACGAGGCGAATCACCCCTCCACTTT. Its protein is CASSERGESPLHF.

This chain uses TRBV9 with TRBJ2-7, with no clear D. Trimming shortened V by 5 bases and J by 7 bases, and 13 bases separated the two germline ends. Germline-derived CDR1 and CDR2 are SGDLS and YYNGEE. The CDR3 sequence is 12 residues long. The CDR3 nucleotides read TGTGCCAGCAGTTCCCAAGTGGGAGAGCAGTACTTC. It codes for CASSSQVGEQYF. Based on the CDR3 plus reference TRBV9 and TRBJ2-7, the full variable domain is DSGVTQTPKHLITATGQRVTLRCSPRSGDLSVYWYQQSLDQGLQFLIQYYNGEERAKGNILERFSAQQFPDLHSELNLSSLELGDSALYFCASSSQVGEQYFGPGTRLTVT.

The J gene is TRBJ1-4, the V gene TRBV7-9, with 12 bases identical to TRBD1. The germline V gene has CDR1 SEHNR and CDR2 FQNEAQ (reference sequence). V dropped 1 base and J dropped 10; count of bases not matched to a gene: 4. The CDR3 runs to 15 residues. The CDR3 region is CASSLEGQGAGKLFF. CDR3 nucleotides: TGTGCCAGCAGCTTAGAGGGACAGGGGGCTGGAAAACTGTTTTTT. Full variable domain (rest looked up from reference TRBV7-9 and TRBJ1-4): DTGVSQNPRHKITKRGQNVTFRCDPISEHNRLYWYRQTLGQGPEFLTYFQNEAQLEKSRLLSDRFSAERPKGSFSTLEIQRTEQGDSAMYLCASSLEGQGAGKLFFGSGTQLSVL.

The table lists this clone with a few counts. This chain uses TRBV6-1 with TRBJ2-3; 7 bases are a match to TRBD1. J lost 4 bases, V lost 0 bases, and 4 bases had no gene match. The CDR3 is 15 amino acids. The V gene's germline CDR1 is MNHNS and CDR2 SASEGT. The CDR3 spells CASSEASQGADTQYF. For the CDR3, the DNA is TGTGCCAGCAGTGAAGCCTCCCAGGGGGCAGATACGCAGTATTTT.

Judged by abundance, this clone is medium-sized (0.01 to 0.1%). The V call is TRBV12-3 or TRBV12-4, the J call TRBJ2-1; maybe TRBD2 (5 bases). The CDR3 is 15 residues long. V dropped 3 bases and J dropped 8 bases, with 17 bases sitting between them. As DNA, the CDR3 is TGTGCCAGCAGTTTGATCGGACTGCAATTCGATGAGCAGTTCTTC. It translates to CASSLIGLQFDEQFF.

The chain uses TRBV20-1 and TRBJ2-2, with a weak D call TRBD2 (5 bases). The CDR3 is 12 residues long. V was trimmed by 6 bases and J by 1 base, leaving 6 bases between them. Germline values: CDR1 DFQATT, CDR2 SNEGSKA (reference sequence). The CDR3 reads CSARENTGELFF. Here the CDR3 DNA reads TGCAGTGCCCGGGAGAACACCGGGGAGCTGTTTTTT.

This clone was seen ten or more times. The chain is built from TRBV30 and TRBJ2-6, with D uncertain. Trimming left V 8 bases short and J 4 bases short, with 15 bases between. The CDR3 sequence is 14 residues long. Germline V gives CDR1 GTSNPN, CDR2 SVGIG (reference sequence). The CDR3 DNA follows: TGTGCCGGGATGGGGTTAACGGGGGCCAACGTCCTGACTTTC. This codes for CAGMGLTGANVLTF.

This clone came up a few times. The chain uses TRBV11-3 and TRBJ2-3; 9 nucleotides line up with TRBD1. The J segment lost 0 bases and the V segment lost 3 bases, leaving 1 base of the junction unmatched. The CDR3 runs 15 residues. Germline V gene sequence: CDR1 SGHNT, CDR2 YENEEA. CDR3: CASSFGTGSTDTQYF. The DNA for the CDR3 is TGTGCCAGCAGCTTCGGGACAGGGAGCACAGATACGCAGTATTTT.

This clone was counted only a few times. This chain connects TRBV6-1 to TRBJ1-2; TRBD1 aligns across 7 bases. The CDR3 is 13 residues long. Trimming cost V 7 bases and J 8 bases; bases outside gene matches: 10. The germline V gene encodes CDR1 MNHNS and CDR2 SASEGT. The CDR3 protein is CASIPTGYTGYTF. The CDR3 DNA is TGTGCCAGCATTCCGACAGGGTACACGGGCTACACCTTC.

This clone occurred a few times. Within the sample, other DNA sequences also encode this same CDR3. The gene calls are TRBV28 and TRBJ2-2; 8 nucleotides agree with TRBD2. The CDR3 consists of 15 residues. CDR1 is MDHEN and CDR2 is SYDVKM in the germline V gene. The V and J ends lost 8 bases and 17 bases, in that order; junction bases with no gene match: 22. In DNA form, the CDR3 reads TGTGCCAGCGGTACAGGACTAGCCAACACCGGGGAGCCATTTTTT. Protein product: CASGTGLANTGEPFF.

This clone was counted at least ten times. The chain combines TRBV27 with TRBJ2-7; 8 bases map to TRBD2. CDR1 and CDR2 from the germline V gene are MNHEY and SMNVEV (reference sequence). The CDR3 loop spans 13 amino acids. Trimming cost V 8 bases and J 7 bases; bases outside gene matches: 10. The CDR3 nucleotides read TGTGCCAGCTACACGGCACGGGAGGGGGAGCAGTACTTC. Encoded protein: CASYTAREGEQYF.

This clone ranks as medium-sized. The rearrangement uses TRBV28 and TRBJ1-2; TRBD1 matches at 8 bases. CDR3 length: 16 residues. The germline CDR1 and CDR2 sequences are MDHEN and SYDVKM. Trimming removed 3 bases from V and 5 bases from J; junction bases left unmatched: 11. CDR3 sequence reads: CASSFAVTGGGYGYTF. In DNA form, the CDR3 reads TGTGCCAGCAGTTTTGCTGTTACAGGGGGAGGGTATGGCTACACCTTC.

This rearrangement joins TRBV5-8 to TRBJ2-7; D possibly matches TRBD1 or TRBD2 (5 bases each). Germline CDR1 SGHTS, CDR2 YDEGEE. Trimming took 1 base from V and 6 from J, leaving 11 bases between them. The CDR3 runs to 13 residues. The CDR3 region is CASSLLGDLEQYF. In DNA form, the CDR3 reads TGTGCCAGCAGCTTGTTGGGGGACCTCGAGCAGTACTTC.

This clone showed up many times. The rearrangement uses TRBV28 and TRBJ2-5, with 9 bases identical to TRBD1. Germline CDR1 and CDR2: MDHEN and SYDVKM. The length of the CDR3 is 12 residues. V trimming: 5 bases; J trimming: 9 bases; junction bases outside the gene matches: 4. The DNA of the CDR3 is TGTGCCAGCAGTGGGACAGGGCGGGCCCAGTACTTC. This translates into CASSGTGRAQYF.

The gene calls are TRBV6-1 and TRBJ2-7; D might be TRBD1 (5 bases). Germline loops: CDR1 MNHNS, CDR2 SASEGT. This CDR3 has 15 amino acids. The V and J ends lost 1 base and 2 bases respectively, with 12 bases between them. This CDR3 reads CASSEEGAGPYEQYF. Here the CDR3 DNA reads TGTGCCAGCAGTGAAGAAGGGGCAGGACCCTACGAGCAGTACTTC.

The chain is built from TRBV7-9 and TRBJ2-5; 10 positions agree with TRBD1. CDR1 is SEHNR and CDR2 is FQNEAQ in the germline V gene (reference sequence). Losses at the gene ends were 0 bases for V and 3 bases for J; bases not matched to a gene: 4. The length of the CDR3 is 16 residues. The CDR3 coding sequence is TGTGCCAGCAGCTTAGCTGGGACAGGGGCTAAAGAGACCCAGTACTTC. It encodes CASSLAGTGAKETQYF.

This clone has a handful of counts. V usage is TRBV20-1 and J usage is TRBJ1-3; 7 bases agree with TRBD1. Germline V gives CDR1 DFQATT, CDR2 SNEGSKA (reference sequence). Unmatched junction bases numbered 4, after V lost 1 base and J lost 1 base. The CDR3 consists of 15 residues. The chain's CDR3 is CSARVPDRSGNTIYF. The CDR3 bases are TGCAGTGCTAGAGTCCCGGACAGGTCTGGAAACACCATATATTTT.

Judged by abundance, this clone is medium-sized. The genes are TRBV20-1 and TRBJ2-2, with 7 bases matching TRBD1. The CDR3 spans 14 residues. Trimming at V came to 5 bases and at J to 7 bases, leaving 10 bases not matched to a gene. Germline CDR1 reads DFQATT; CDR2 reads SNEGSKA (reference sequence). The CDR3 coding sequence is TGCAGTGCTGGCACAGGGGATGATGTCGGGGAGCTGTTTTTT. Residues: CSAGTGDDVGELFF.

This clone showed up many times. CDR3 coding DNA: TGTGCCAGCAGCGTGACAGCGTATAATGAAAAACTGTTTTTT. Protein: CASSVTAYNEKLFF. This chain uses TRBV6-1 with TRBJ1-4; a weak D match, TRBD1 (5 bases). CDR3 length: 14 amino acids. Germline values: CDR1 MNHNS, CDR2 SASEGT. The V end lost 6 bases, the J end lost 4 bases, and 12 bases lay between the germline ends.